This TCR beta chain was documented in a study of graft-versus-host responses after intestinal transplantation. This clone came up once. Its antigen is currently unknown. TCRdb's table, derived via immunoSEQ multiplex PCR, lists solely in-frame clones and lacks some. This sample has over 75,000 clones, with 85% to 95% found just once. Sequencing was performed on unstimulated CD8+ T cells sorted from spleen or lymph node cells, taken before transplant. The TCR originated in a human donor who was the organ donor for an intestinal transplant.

The CDR3 DNA is TGTGCCAGCATCTCGCCCGGGGGGGACAAAGTATCATACGAGCAGTACTTC. Residues: CASISPGGDKVSYEQYF. This chain connects TRBV2 to TRBJ2-7; TRBD2 matches at 8 bases. The CDR3 is 17 amino acids. J was trimmed by 4 bases and V by 7 bases; bases with no gene match: 18. CDR1 and CDR2 (germline): SNHLY, FYNNEI.